One sample yielded the 6 T cell receptor beta chains listed below, sequenced in a study of T cell changes during pregnancy in multiple sclerosis. Clones were read by immunoSEQ multiplex PCR, and TCRdb kept only the in-frame ones, dropping some. The sample carries about 92,000 clones, 80% to 95% recorded once. Source: peripheral blood, taken in the first trimester of pregnancy. The receptors were gathered from a female donor with multiple sclerosis, enrolled in a pregnancy study.

The chain is built from TRBV13 and TRBJ2-1, with TRBD1 matching over 9 bases. Trimming took 3 bases from V and 4 from J; bases not matched to a gene: 4. This CDR3 contains 15 residues. Germline V CDR1 and CDR2: PRHDT, FYEKMQ (reference sequence). The DNA for the CDR3 is TGTGCCAGCAGCTTTCTAGGGACAGGGTACAATGAGCAGTTCTTC. Translating gives CASSFLGTGYNEQFF.

The V gene is TRBV6-5, the J gene TRBJ1-6, with D possibly TRBD1 on 5 matching bases. V was trimmed by 7 bases and J by 7 bases, leaving 17 bases between them. CDR1 and CDR2 from the germline V gene are MNHEY and SVGAGI. The CDR3 extends over 15 amino acids. For the CDR3, the DNA is TGTGCCAGCACATCTGGGGCAGAACGAAATTCACCCCTCCACTTT. This sequence encodes CASTSGAERNSPLHF.

J is TRBJ1-1 and V is TRBV6-6; unclear D gene. This CDR3 has 15 amino acids. Germline loops: CDR1 MNHNY, CDR2 SVGAGI (reference sequence). Trimming stripped 0 bases from V and 1 base from J, with 9 bases between. The CDR3 spells CASSYSALTNTEAFF. The CDR3 region has the DNA TGTGCCAGCAGTTACTCGGCTTTAACGAACACTGAAGCTTTCTTT.

This chain joins TRBV2 and TRBJ2-1, with 10 bases fitting TRBD1. The ends lost 9 bases at V and 7 bases at J; junction bases unmatched: 21. CDR3 length: 18 amino acids. CDR1 is SNHLY and CDR2 is FYNNEI in the germline V gene. CDR3 region: CARRVRDRGYRQINEQFF. The CDR3 region has the DNA TGTGCCAGGAGGGTCCGGGACAGGGGATACAGGCAAATAAATGAGCAGTTCTTC.

The V and J genes are TRBV5-1 and TRBJ1-1; 9 bases fit TRBD1. This CDR3 has 15 residues. V lost 4 bases, J lost 0 bases, and 4 bases stayed unmatched. In germline, CDR1 is SGHRS, CDR2 YFSETQ. The CDR3 loop reads CASSRGTGLNTEAFF. The CDR3 coding sequence is TGCGCCAGCAGCCGAGGGACAGGGCTGAACACTGAAGCTTTCTTT.

The genes are TRBV9 and TRBJ1-2; TRBD1 agrees at 8 bases. There are 14 residues in the CDR3. Losses at the gene ends were 4 bases for V and 4 bases for J; bases not matched to a gene: 6. Germline V gives CDR1 SGDLS, CDR2 YYNGEE. The CDR3 loop reads CASSIGQGAYGYTF. Here the CDR3 DNA reads TGTGCCAGCAGCATCGGACAGGGCGCCTATGGCTACACCTTC.